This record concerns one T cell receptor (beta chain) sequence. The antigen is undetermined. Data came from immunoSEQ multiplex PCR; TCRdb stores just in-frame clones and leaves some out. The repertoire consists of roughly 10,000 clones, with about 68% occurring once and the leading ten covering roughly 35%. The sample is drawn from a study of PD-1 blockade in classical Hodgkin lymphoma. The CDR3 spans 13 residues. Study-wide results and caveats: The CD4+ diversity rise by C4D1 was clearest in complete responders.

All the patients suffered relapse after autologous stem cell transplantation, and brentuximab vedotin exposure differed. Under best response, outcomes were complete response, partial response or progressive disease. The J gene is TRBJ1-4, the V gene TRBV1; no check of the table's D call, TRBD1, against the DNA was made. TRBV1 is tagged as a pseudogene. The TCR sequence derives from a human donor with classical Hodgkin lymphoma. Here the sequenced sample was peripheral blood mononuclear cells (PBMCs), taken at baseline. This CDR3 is CTSGGQSMGELFF. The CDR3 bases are TGCACCAGCGGCGGACAGTCCATGGGAGAACTGTTTTTT.